Following are 32 T cell receptor beta chains from one sample sequenced in a study of monozygotic twins with inflammatory bowel disease. TCRdb derives one entry per CDR3 protein from the 5' RACE reads, leaving out DNA. With approximately 300,000 distinct CDR3 sequences in the sample, the ten largest clones hold 5.6%. The sample comprised blood. The source is a human donor with ulcerative colitis or Crohn's disease, or a healthy co-twin of an affected twin (not recorded which).

The chain carries TRBV14 and TRBJ1-3; the TRBD1 assignment by TCRdb is unverifiable without DNA. The CDR3 is 16 residues long. Looked up from germline, CDR1 is SGHDN and CDR2 is FVKESK. The CDR3 is CASSQAGQDIENTIYF. The full variable domain, with the rest looked up from reference TRBV14 and TRBJ1-3, is EAGVTQFPSHSVIEKGQTVTLRCDPISGHDNLYWYRRVMGKEIKFLLHFVKESKQDESGMPNNRFLAERTGGTYSTLKVQPAELEDSGVYFCASSQAGQDIENTIYFGEGSWLTVV.

V usage is TRBV9 and J usage is TRBJ2-1. This CDR3 comprises 14 residues. The germline gives CDR1 SGDLS, CDR2 YYNGEE. CDR3 sequence reads: CASSSWTRGNEQFF.

The V call is TRBV6-2 or TRBV6-3, the J call TRBJ1-5; with no DNA, the TCRdb D assignment of TRBD1 cannot be verified. The length of the CDR3 is 13 residues. CDR1 is MNHEY, CDR2 SVGEGT, per germline. The CDR3 is CASMGGRDQPQHF.

The chain has TRBV12-3 or TRBV12-4 and TRBJ2-5; TCRdb indicates TRBD1, and absent DNA this call remains unverified. The CDR3 is 15 amino acids. The CDR3 here is CASSRNRQGAWTQYF.

This chain links TRBV12-3 or TRBV12-4 with TRBJ2-5; checking the TCRdb D call of TRBD2 is not possible without DNA. The CDR3 extends over 17 amino acids. Here the CDR3 reads CASSSGGLAGFQETQYF.

The rearrangement links TRBV6-2 or TRBV6-3 to TRBJ2-1; no DNA is available, so the TRBD2 call from TCRdb remains unchecked. Germline V gene lookup returns CDR1 MNHEY and CDR2 SVGEGT. The CDR3 contains 16 residues. CDR3 loop: CASTRSGQMTYNEQFF.

The chain couples TRBV7-2 to TRBJ1-3; TCRdb outputs TRBD1, but without DNA this stays unchecked. CDR3 size: 15 residues. CDR1 SGHTA and CDR2 FQGNSA come from the germline V gene. CDR3 region: CASSPTTGTGNTIYF.

The J gene is TRBJ1-4, the V gene TRBV30. This CDR3 is built from 16 residues. Germline V gene lookup returns CDR1 GTSNPN and CDR2 SVGIG (reference sequence). The CDR3 loop reads CAWSVPKQSTNEKLFF.

The chain recombines TRBV20-1 with TRBJ2-1; the TCRdb D gene call, TRBD1, has no DNA to confirm it. The CDR3 loop spans 12 amino acids. Germline V gene data show CDR1 as DFQATT and CDR2 as SNEGSKA (reference sequence). The CDR3 protein is CSAREQGREQFF.

This sequence joins TRBV5-6 and TRBJ2-7; the TCRdb D gene call, TRBD1, has no DNA to confirm it. Germline assignment: CDR1 SGHDT and CDR2 YYEEEE. CDR3 length equals 15 residues. The CDR3 loop reads CASNTGGQGSYEQYF. Based on the CDR3 plus reference TRBV5-6 and TRBJ2-7, the full variable domain is DAGVTQSPTHLIKTRGQQVTLRCSPKSGHDTVSWYQQALGQGPQFIFQYYEEEERQRGNFPDRFSGHQFPNYSSELNVNALLLGDSALYLCASNTGGQGSYEQYFGPGTRLTVT.

The CDR3 sequence is CASGPSGRATDTQYF. The chain carries TRBV5-1 and TRBJ2-3; TCRdb indicates TRBD2, and absent DNA this call remains unverified. This CDR3 region has 15 residues. Per the germline V gene, CDR1 is SGHRS and CDR2 is YFSETQ.

The V call is TRBV6-5, the J call TRBJ1-5. The CDR3 length is 13 residues. CDR1 is MNHEY, CDR2 SVGAGI, per germline. The CDR3 sequence: CASSYNEDQPQHF.

This chain joins TRBV7-2 and TRBJ1-4; the TCRdb call, TRBD1, lacks DNA for checking. CDR3 length: 14 residues. Germline CDR1 is SGHTA and CDR2 is FQGNSA. The CDR3 sequence is CASSLVGGGEKLFF.

V usage is TRBV2 and J usage is TRBJ2-1; without DNA, the TCRdb call of TRBD2 cannot be checked. Germline CDR1 SNHLY, CDR2 FYNNEI. The CDR3 is 14 residues long. The CDR3 sequence is CASSVGPLYNEQFF.

This sequence joins TRBV10-3 and TRBJ2-1; TCRdb's D gene call, TRBD2, goes unchecked for lack of DNA. The germline CDR1 and CDR2 sequences are ENHRY and SYGVKD. The CDR3 is 16 residues long. This CDR3 reads CAISELTEIAYNEQFF.

CDR3 protein: CASSYGDTTYF. This sequence joins TRBV6-2 or TRBV6-3 and TRBJ2-7; with no DNA, the TCRdb D assignment of TRBD1 cannot be verified. Germline lookup yields CDR1 MNHEY and CDR2 SVGEGT. CDR3 length: 11 residues.

The chain joins TRBV21-1 to TRBJ2-2; TCRdb outputs TRBD1, but without DNA this stays unchecked. TRBV21-1 is a pseudogene locus. This CDR3 spans 16 amino acids. CDR3: CASSKLRRGLSGELFF.

The CDR3: CASSLISGGIYEQYF. V gene TRBV5-1 combines with J gene TRBJ2-7; TCRdb selects TRBD2, and the lack of DNA leaves this call unchecked. The CDR3 is made up of 15 amino acids. Germline CDR1 reads SGHRS; CDR2 reads YFSETQ.

This CDR3 is CASSSRGLRGTDTQYF. This chain uses TRBV7-9 with TRBJ2-3; with no DNA, the TCRdb D assignment of TRBD1 cannot be verified. The CDR3 runs 16 residues. Looked up from germline, CDR1 is SEHNR and CDR2 is FQNEAQ (reference sequence).

The CDR3 sequence is CASSQTSGSSWNEQFF. The V gene is TRBV28, the J gene TRBJ2-1; the TCRdb D gene call, TRBD2, has no DNA to confirm it. The CDR3 is 16 residues long. The germline V gene has CDR1 MDHEN and CDR2 SYDVKM.

V is TRBV19 and J is TRBJ2-1; TCRdb indicates TRBD1, and absent DNA this call remains unverified. CDR3 length: 16 residues. Germline CDR1 LNHDA, CDR2 SQIVND (reference sequence). CDR3 amino acids: CASSIAGRGGWNEQFF.

The genes are TRBV24-1 and TRBJ2-5. CDR1 and CDR2 from the germline V gene are KGHDR and SFDVKD. This CDR3 is built from 14 residues. The CDR3: CATSDRQYQETQYF.

V usage is TRBV27 and J usage is TRBJ1-6. The CDR3 is 14 residues long. The germline V gene has CDR1 MNHEY and CDR2 SMNVEV (reference sequence). This chain's CDR3 is CASKRGAEGSPLHF.

The rearrangement joins TRBV18 to TRBJ1-2; no DNA is available, so the TRBD1 call from TCRdb remains unchecked. This CDR3 contains 14 residues. Germline CDR1 and CDR2: KGHSH and LQKENI. CDR3: CASSPRLGGDGYTF.

The chain couples TRBV18 to TRBJ2-5; without DNA, the TCRdb call of TRBD2 cannot be checked. Germline loops: CDR1 KGHSH, CDR2 LQKENI. The CDR3 runs 13 residues. This chain's CDR3 is CASSTDSGGPQYF.

This sequence joins TRBV10-3 and TRBJ2-3; TCRdb gives TRBD1 as the D gene, but with no DNA this cannot be confirmed. CDR3 length equals 15 residues. Per germline, CDR1 ENHRY and CDR2 SYGVKD. The CDR3 reads CAISADGQLTDTQYF.

The chain uses TRBV28 and TRBJ1-2; TCRdb lists TRBD1, though no DNA is available to test this call. Germline CDR1 is MDHEN and CDR2 is SYDVKM. The CDR3 consists of 14 residues. The CDR3: CASTITTYRGGYTF.

The chain has TRBV4-3 and TRBJ2-1. The CDR3 has 14 amino acids. Germline assignment: CDR1 LGHNA and CDR2 YSLEER. The CDR3 protein is CASSLDLSVNEQFF.

V is TRBV7-2 and J is TRBJ2-7; without DNA, the TCRdb call of TRBD2 cannot be checked. CDR1 and CDR2 (germline): SGHTA, FQGNSA. CDR3 size: 14 residues. CDR3 loop: CASSLPSGRGEQYF.

The chain recombines TRBV12-3 or TRBV12-4 with TRBJ2-7. The CDR3 is 13 residues long. The CDR3 reads CASSTVHEVEQYF.

The chain links TRBV4-2 to TRBJ2-3; TCRdb reports TRBD2, a call that lacks DNA to check it against. The CDR3 totals 15 residues. Germline V gene sequence: CDR1 LGHNA, CDR2 YNFKEQ. CDR3 protein: CATSQGSGRRDTQYF.

The CDR3 loop reads CASSVGTGISGANVLTF. This chain links TRBV5-1 with TRBJ2-6; as DNA is missing, the TRBD1 call by TCRdb cannot be tested. Germline V gives CDR1 SGHRS, CDR2 YFSETQ. The CDR3 has 17 amino acids.